This T cell receptor beta chain was identified in a study of T cell repertoires in aging, cancer and after chemotherapy. Study in general: Donors were grouped into six age bands spanning 30 or younger through 70 or older. Chronic lymphocytic leukemia patients on fludarabine- or bendamustine-based regimens gave paired samples before and after chemotherapy.

After removal of 0 bases from V and 3 bases from J, the junction contained 0 bases not matched to a gene. The CDR3 has 14 residues. Germline values: CDR1 SGHTA, CDR2 FQGNSA. This clonotype has just a few counts. Its specificity is unknown. Multiplex touch-down PCR with TRB-A/B primers amplified rearranged V-D-J TRB sequences. From the multiplex PCR reads, TCRdb called clonotypes with MiXCR, one entry per CDR3 protein. The sample carries 2,500 to 3,000 distinct CDR3 sequences, 59% recorded once. General study results and limits: Untreated cancer patients had significantly lower blood TCR diversity than age-matched healthy donors. In each cancer cohort, median generation probability increased across chemotherapy, suggesting thymic output rebounded.

Peripheral blood genomic DNA, not sorted cells or RNA, was the template. The sequenced sample was blood. This chain uses TRBV7-2 with TRBJ2-3, with 7 bases lining up with TRBD1. The receptor was isolated from a human donor with a blood cancer. The CDR3 here is CASSLARGTDTQYF. Here the CDR3 DNA reads TGTGCCAGCAGCTTAGCCAGGGGGACAGATACGCAGTATTTT.